The clone carrying this TCR beta chain was found a few times. Its specificity is not known. These data are taken from a study of early T cells in non-severe SARS-CoV-2 infection. For the study at large: Sequencing input comprised bulk RNA from unsorted whole blood; chain pairing was not available. The study's findings and limits: Matching against VDJdb likely underestimated virus-specific expansions, favoring anti-spike CD8.

The CDR3 loop spans 16 amino acids. V lost 6 bases and J lost 2; bases outside the gene matches: 12. Each cDNA molecule carried a unique molecular identifier. TCRdb reprocessed the 5' RACE reads via MiXCR and lists one record per CDR3 protein. The profile shows roughly 47,000 distinct CDR3 sequences, about 23% of them singletons. The specimen comprised whole blood, sampled at baseline. This receptor was taken from an adult who was a healthcare worker with PCR-confirmed SARS-CoV-2 infection or an uninfected control (not recorded which). The rearrangement joins TRBV12-3 or TRBV12-4 to TRBJ2-7, with TRBD2 identical over 8 bases. CDR3 sequence reads: CASSTGGAPTAYEQYF. The CDR3 nucleotides are TGTGCCAGCAGCACCGGGGGGGCCCCGACAGCCTACGAGCAGTACTTC.